This T cell receptor (beta chain) was identified in a study of radiotherapy plus CTLA-4 blockade in lung cancer. CDR1 and CDR2 (germline): SGHRS, YFSETQ. The CDR3 loop spans 14 amino acids. V was pared by 2 bases and J by 1 base, with 1 base of the junction left unmatched. Remarks on this clone: Its antigen is not known.

Notes on the study in general: Tumor-origin TCR clones grew in blood after radiotherapy plus ipilimumab.

Only in-frame clones appear in the TCRdb table, and some are missing; sequencing was by immunoSEQ multiplex PCR. The sample lists roughly 66,000 clones, around 83% occurring once. This rearrangement joins TRBV5-1 to TRBJ2-3; 7 bases are a match to TRBD2. Sequenced material: peripheral blood, taken from a patient treated with radiotherapy plus ipilimumab. The receptor was isolated from a human donor with non-small cell lung cancer who had a partial response to radiotherapy plus ipilimumab. Written as DNA, the CDR3 is TGCGCCAGCAGCTTAACTAGCGGCACAGATACGCAGTATTTT. Translation: CASSLTSGTDTQYF. The variable domain in full, with the rest retrieved from reference TRBV5-1 and TRBJ2-3, is KAGVTQTPRYLIKTRGQQVTLSCSPISGHRSVSWYQQTPGQGLQFLFEYFSETQRNKGNFPGRFSGRQFSNSRSEMNVSTLELGDSALYLCASSLTSGTDTQYFGPGTRLTVL.